The 8 T cell receptor beta chains reported below all come from one sample, sequenced in a study of cytomegalovirus exposure and HLA in healthy donors (TCRdb year 2017). Library preparation used the immunoSEQ multiplex PCR assay. The multiplex PCR relied on a mix of 60 forward primers for TCR Vbeta segments and 13 reverse primers for TCR Jbeta segments. TCRdb provides this immuneACCESS table in a form limited to in-frame rearrangements. Some clones are lacking; in checked studies, under half of them reflect an unresolved V gene, and why the rest are absent is not known. This sample comprises 130,000 to 150,000 clones, around 79% of them detected only once. The ten largest clones represent just over 8.5% of the sample. Sequencing input: PBMCs. These receptor sequences come from a woman aged 50 to 60 in good health and CMV-seropositive.

This sequence joins TRBV4-3 and TRBJ2-3; 12 bases are shared with TRBD2. The CDR3 length is 20 residues. Germline-derived CDR1 and CDR2 are LGHNA and YSLEER. V gave up 0 bases and J gave up 0 bases; unmatched junction bases: 10. The CDR3 bases are TGCGCCAGCAGCCAAGATGTCCCTAGCGGGGGGGCTGTTAGCACAGATACGCAGTATTTT. This sequence encodes CASSQDVPSGGAVSTDTQYF.

For the CDR3, the DNA is TGTGCCAGCAGTTTGGGGGGGAGTTCTGGCTACACCTTC. Protein sequence: CASSLGGSSGYTF. V gene TRBV27 combines with J gene TRBJ1-2, with D maybe TRBD1 (5 bases). Deletions cut 3 bases from V and 7 bases from J, with 12 bases between. CDR3 length equals 13 residues. Germline lookup yields CDR1 MNHEY and CDR2 SMNVEV (reference sequence).

The rearrangement uses TRBV29-1 and TRBJ2-3, with D possibly being TRBD1 (5 bases). V was trimmed by 4 bases and J by 5 bases, leaving 16 bases between them. The CDR3 spans 14 residues. Per the germline V gene, CDR1 is SQVTM and CDR2 is ANQGSEA. The CDR3 DNA follows: TGCAGCGTTGCATGGCAGGGCCCCCTAGATACGCAGTATTTT. Its translation is CSVAWQGPLDTQYF.

This clone was picked up a small number of times. The chain carries TRBV6-6 and TRBJ1-5; 8 bases align to TRBD1. This CDR3 is 13 amino acids long. Trimming cost V 8 bases and J 4 bases; bases outside gene matches: 4. The germline V gene encodes CDR1 MNHNY and CDR2 SVGAGI (reference sequence). CDR3 sequence (DNA): TGTGCCAGCGACAGGGGCGGTAATCAGCCCCAGCATTTT. Residues: CASDRGGNQPQHF.

The chain is built from TRBV6-6 and TRBJ2-7; a possible D gene is TRBD1 (5 bases). The germline gives CDR1 MNHNY, CDR2 SVGAGI (reference sequence). The V end lost 6 bases, the J end lost 5 bases, and 23 bases lay between the germline ends. This CDR3 spans 16 amino acids. CDR3 nucleotide sequence: TGTGCCAGCAGCTCAGGGATTCAGCACAGTAACGACGAGCAGTACTTC. It yields the protein CASSSGIQHSNDEQYF.

V is TRBV2 and J is TRBJ2-5; TRBD2 agrees at 9 bases. Germline-derived CDR1 and CDR2 are SNHLY and FYNNEI. V shed 4 bases, J shed 5 bases, and the junction held 8 bases outside the gene matches. The CDR3 sequence is 15 residues long. The DNA for the CDR3 is TGTGCCAGCAGTGCCGCGGGGGGGGCCATCGAGACCCAGTACTTC. As protein: CASSAAGGAIETQYF.

J is TRBJ1-5 and V is TRBV6-1; no definite D call. CDR3 size: 15 residues. The V end lost 7 bases, the J end lost 0 bases, and 13 bases lay between the germline ends. In germline, CDR1 is MNHNS, CDR2 SASEGT. In DNA form, the CDR3 reads TGTGCCAGCAAACAGCAGGACTATAGCAATCAGCCCCAGCATTTT. This codes for CASKQQDYSNQPQHF.

The chain links TRBV7-3 to TRBJ2-5, with 11 bases aligning to TRBD2. V was pared by 2 bases and J by 5 bases, with 4 bases of the junction left unmatched. CDR1 and CDR2 (germline): SGHTA, FQGTGA. The CDR3 is 15 residues long. Written as DNA, the CDR3 is TGTGCCAGCAGCTTATTAGCGGGGGGGCATGAGACCCAGTACTTC. It is translated as CASSLLAGGHETQYF.